This T cell receptor beta chain was recovered during a study of cytomegalovirus exposure and HLA in healthy donors. Turning to the study itself: Unique TCRs numbering some 80 million, obtained from HLA-typed donors, made up an early data release.

Study results and limitations: For TCR beta chains, V- and J-gene trimming was later linked to a missense DCLRE1C variant.

V lost 5 bases and J 8 bases, leaving 9 bases between the germline ends. CDR3 length: 12 amino acids. In germline, CDR1 is SEHNR, CDR2 FQNEAQ (reference sequence). A multiplex PCR was run with 60 Vbeta primers and 13 Jbeta primers. The protocol was immunoSEQ multiplex PCR, while the TCRdb copy is restricted to in-frame clones and leaves out a portion. Reported are under 130,000 clones; the ten largest clones contain 3.5%. Comments on this clone: Its antigen remains unknown.

The source of this sequence is a man aged 40-55 years in good health and CMV-seronegative. Material: PBMCs. The chain has TRBV7-9 and TRBJ1-4; a weak D match, TRBD1 (5 bases). CDR3 residues: CASSRTPEKLFF. In nucleotides, the CDR3 is TGTGCCAGCAGCCGGACACCAGAAAAACTGTTTTTT.